Below are 9 T cell receptor beta chains sequenced from a single sample in a study of T-cell memory formation after mild COVID-19. TCRdb reprocessed the 5' RACE reads via MiXCR and lists one record per CDR3 protein. The data hold about 150,000 distinct CDR3 sequences, with around a third observed a single time. Sequences were obtained from PBMCs or a T cell subset sorted from them (not recorded which). Receptors originate from an adult woman who had mild COVID-19 (a few samples of this study predate the infection). Cell type and time point are not known.

V gene TRBV5-6 combines with J gene TRBJ2-7, with D maybe TRBD1 (6 bases). The germline V gene has CDR1 SGHDT and CDR2 YYEEEE. Trimming left V 2 bases short and J 5 bases short, with 11 bases between. CDR3 size: 13 residues. The CDR3 DNA reads as TGTGCCAGCAGCTTCTGGGCAGGGGACGAGCAGTACTTC. Translated, it gives CASSFWAGDEQYF.

This chain joins TRBV18 and TRBJ2-7, with 14 nucleotides matching TRBD2. CDR3 length equals 17 residues. Germline values: CDR1 KGHSH, CDR2 LQKENI. V shed 3 bases, J shed 4 bases, and the junction held 8 bases outside the gene matches. The CDR3 loop reads CASSPSPTSGGAYEQYF. The CDR3 DNA reads TGTGCCAGCTCACCCTCCCCGACTAGCGGGGGGGCTTACGAGCAGTACTTC.

The rearrangement joins TRBV12-3 or TRBV12-4 to TRBJ1-1; maybe TRBD1 (6 bases). The CDR3 runs to 15 residues. Trimming took off 8 bases at V and 2 bases at J, with 18 bases between the two ends. CDR3 bases: TGTGCCAGCTCCCCTGGGGGGCGGCTAAACACTGAAGCTTTCTTT. Translated: CASSPGGRLNTEAFF.

In its sample, this clonotype was seen a few times. The V gene is TRBV7-2, the J gene TRBJ2-5, with 9 bases aligning to TRBD2. V was clipped by 4 bases and J by 4 bases; unmatched bases: 16. Germline-derived CDR1 and CDR2 are SGHTA and FQGNSA. The length of the CDR3 is 18 residues. The CDR3: CASSSRAVAGVGGETQYF. The CDR3 bases are TGTGCCAGCAGCTCTAGGGCGGTAGCGGGAGTAGGAGGAGAGACCCAGTACTTC.

The chain couples TRBV10-3 to TRBJ1-1, with TRBD1 matching over 7 bases. The CDR3 contains 13 residues. CDR1 and CDR2 from the germline V gene are ENHRY and SYGVKD. V lost 5 bases to trimming and J lost 5 bases; unmatched junction nucleotides: 5. The DNA of the CDR3 is TGTGCCATCAGTCGAGACAGGGTTACTGAAGCTTTCTTT. It specifies CAISRDRVTEAFF.

This clonotype was counted at least ten times. The chain is built from TRBV6-1 and TRBJ1-1; no definite D call. The germline gives CDR1 MNHNS, CDR2 SASEGT. V was trimmed by 7 bases and J by 5 bases, leaving 17 bases between them. This CDR3 is built from 14 residues. The CDR3 region is CASNYERHWTEAFF. The CDR3 DNA is TGTGCCAGCAATTATGAGCGGCATTGGACTGAAGCTTTCTTT.

J is TRBJ2-1 and V is TRBV19, with D maybe TRBD2 (5 bases). CDR1 and CDR2 from the germline V gene are LNHDA and SQIVND (reference sequence). The CDR3 extends over 13 amino acids. Trimming shortened V by 1 base and J by 8 bases, and 9 bases separated the two germline ends. The CDR3 DNA reads as TGTGCCAGTAGTATAGTAGGAGCGGATGAGCAGTTCTTC. Protein sequence: CASSIVGADEQFF.

This clonotype was counted only a few times. The chain has TRBV20-1 and TRBJ2-7; unclear D gene. Germline V gene sequence: CDR1 DFQATT, CDR2 SNEGSKA (reference sequence). The V end lost 6 bases, the J end lost 0 bases, and 12 bases lay between the germline ends. The CDR3 is made up of 13 amino acids. The CDR3 nucleotides read TGCAGTGCCCGAACAGCTATCTCCTACGAGCAGTACTTC. As protein: CSARTAISYEQYF.

The chain recombines TRBV24-1 with TRBJ2-3; a weak D match, TRBD2 (6 bases). Trimming removed 2 bases from V and 0 bases from J, with 17 bases in between. The germline CDR1 and CDR2 sequences are KGHDR and SFDVKD. This CDR3 is 18 amino acids long. The CDR3 loop is CATSDSSGLATSTDTQYF. As DNA, the CDR3 is TGTGCCACCAGTGATTCCTCGGGACTTGCAACGAGCACAGATACGCAGTATTTT.